A selection of T cell receptor beta chains follows, all from one sample in a study of tumor-infiltrating lymphocytes in primary liver carcinoma. TCRdb ran MiXCR on the multiplex PCR reads and lists one entry per CDR3 protein. The sample records about 78,000 distinct CDR3 sequences, 70% to 75% being singletons. Sequenced sample: liver tumor tissue from sampling region 4. The receptor set was obtained from a woman in her sixties or seventies with primary liver carcinoma and hepatitis B virus infection. Both conserved end residues are part of each CDR3. The D gene is left open where the match is weak. Size is stated for part of the rows, as once, few or many counts, or as a class when the clone is expanded.

TRBV11-2	NA	TRBJ2-2	NA	CASSRGASYIANIGELFF	TGTGCCAGCAGCCGAGGGGCCTCTTATATCGCGAACATCGGGGAGCTGTTTTTT
TRBV30	NA	TRBJ1-1	NA	CAWIGSAEAFF	TGTGCCTGGATTGGGTCGGCTGAAGCCTTCTTT
TRBV29-1	NA	TRBJ2-3	NA	CSVGRTPDGGLADTQYF	TGCAGCGTTGGGCGAACCCCGGACGGAGGCCTTGCAGATACGCAGTATTTT
TRBV28	NA	TRBJ2-3	NA	CASSLEATSDTQYF	TGTGCCAGCAGCCTCGAGGCGACCTCAGATACGCAGTATTTT
TRBV5-1	NA	TRBJ2-7	TRBD2	CASSMGASGKDEQYF	TGCGCCAGCAGCATGGGCGCTAGCGGGAAGGACGAGCAGTACTTC
TRBV11-3	NA	TRBJ2-2	TRBD2	CASSSSSGRAAGQLFF	TGTGCCAGTAGCTCGTCTAGCGGGAGGGCGGCCGGGCAGCTGTTTTTT
TRBV6-6	many	TRBJ1-5	NA	CASTRGEGQPQHF	TGTGCCAGCACCCGAGGGGAGGGGCAGCCCCAGCATTTT
TRBV6-1	NA	TRBJ2-7	TRBD2	CARSEGSGGGYEQYF	TGCGCCAGAAGTGAAGGTAGCGGGGGGGGCTACGAGCAGTACTTC
TRBV4-1	many	TRBJ1-5	TRBD1	CASSLQGQGQPQHF	TGCGCCAGCAGCCTACAGGGGCAGGGACAGCCCCAGCATTTT
TRBV29-1	NA	TRBJ1-3	TRBD1	CSVVGTEENTIYF	TGCAGCGTTGTCGGGACAGAGGAGAACACCATATATTTT
TRBV6-2/TRBV6-3	NA	TRBJ2-7	NA	CANSYLSTPDEQYF	TGTGCCAACAGTTATCTGTCTACTCCTGACGAGCAGTACTTC
TRBV11-2	few	TRBJ2-5	TRBD2	CASSLSLAGETQCF	TGTGCCAGCAGCTTATCATTAGCGGGAGAGACCCAGTGCTTC
TRBV11-2	once	TRBJ2-1	NA	CASNPGSRYRERFF	TGTGCCAGCAATCCGGGCTCGAGGTATAGGGAGCGGTTCTTC
TRBV6-5	NA	TRBJ1-5	NA	CANTYAGLGQPQHF	TGTGCCAACACTTACGCGGGGCTGGGTCAGCCCCAGCATTTT
TRBV11-2	NA	TRBJ1-6	NA	CASSFSGPHNSLLHF	TGTGCCAGCAGCTTTTCTGGCCCGCACAACTCACTCCTCCATTTT
TRBV6-5	NA	TRBJ1-1	TRBD1	CTSSSQGANTEAFF	TGTACCAGCAGTTCGCAGGGGGCGAATACTGAAGCTTTCTTT
TRBV7-9	many	TRBJ1-3	NA	CASSRTGNTIYF	TGTGCCAGCAGCAGGACAGGAAACACCATATATTTT
TRBV9	few	TRBJ2-7	TRBD1	CASSVGQGGYYEQYF	TGTGCCAGCAGCGTCGGACAGGGAGGATATTACGAGCAGTACTTC
TRBV11-2	NA	TRBJ2-5	NA	CASSRSAGPGSLETQYF	TGTGCCAGCAGTCGTTCCGCCGGGCCCGGATCCCTAGAGACCCAGTACTTC
TRBV29-1	NA	TRBJ1-2	NA	CSVERVGERDYTF	TGCAGCGTTGAAAGAGTGGGCGAAAGAGACTACACCTTC
TRBV6-5	NA	TRBJ2-6	TRBD1	CASSYSLQGALSGANVLTF	TGTGCCAGCAGTTATTCTCTACAGGGGGCCCTCTCGGGGGCCAACGTCCTGACTTTC
TRBV11-2	NA	TRBJ2-1	TRBD2	CASSLGLVAGGPNWQFF	TGTGCCAGCAGCTTAGGTCTTGTAGCGGGAGGGCCGAATTGGCAGTTCTTC